Listed below are T cell receptor beta chains from one sample, sequenced in a study of blood T cell repertoires in COVID-19. The method was immunoSEQ multiplex PCR; TCRdb's version includes in-frame clones alone and lacks a portion of them. The table shows about 98,000 clones, with 75% to 85% occurring only once. Sequencing input: peripheral blood. The receptors derive from an older man with acute or convalescent COVID-19. CDR3s include the opening cysteine and the closing phenylalanine or tryptophan. The order of the fields is V gene, D gene, clone size, J gene, CDR3 DNA, CDR3 protein. D genes are given only for firm matches. Only some rows state a clone size, as once, few, many or a class for expanded clones.

>TRBV3-1/TRBV3-2|NA|few|TRBJ2-3
TGTGCCAGCAGCCAAGGTTATAGTGATACGCAGTATTTT
CASSQGYSDTQYF
>TRBV27|TRBD1|few|TRBJ1-5
TGTGCCAGCAGTATGGACAGGGGCAATCAGCCCCAGCATTTT
CASSMDRGNQPQHF
>TRBV9|TRBD2|NA|TRBJ2-1
TGTGCCAGCTCCGAGGGAGCGGGAGGGCCTCAGTTCTTC
CASSEGAGGPQFF
>TRBV27|NA|once|TRBJ2-1
TGTGCCAGCAGTTGCCTCACTAGGTCTTGCCATGAGCAGTTCTTC
CASSCLTRSCHEQFF
>TRBV5-4|TRBD1|NA|TRBJ1-2
TGTGCCAGCAGCTTGGGAGGGACAGGGGTTCCAGGCTACACCTTC
CASSLGGTGVPGYTF
>TRBV7-9|TRBD1|NA|TRBJ2-7
TGTGCCAGCAGCTTCGACAGGGACTCCTACGAGCAGTACTTC
CASSFDRDSYEQYF
>TRBV11-1|NA|NA|TRBJ2-3
TGTGCCAGCAGGTTAAGGTCCGTGGCGGCAGATACGCAGTATTTT
CASRLRSVAADTQYF
>TRBV27|TRBD1|many|TRBJ2-7
TGTGCCAGCAGTTCCCCTCGGACAGGGAAAAACTACGAGCAGTACTTC
CASSSPRTGKNYEQYF
>TRBV19|TRBD1|NA|TRBJ1-5
TGTGCCAGTAGTATATGGGGACAGGGAAATCAGCCCCAGCATTTT
CASSIWGQGNQPQHF
>TRBV4-3|NA|once|TRBJ1-2
TGCGCCAGCAGCCAAGATCACGGGGGGCTTGGCTACACCTTC
CASSQDHGGLGYTF
>TRBV7-2|NA|NA|TRBJ1-2
TGTGCCAGCAGCTTAGCCAATGGCTACACCTTC
CASSLANGYTF
>TRBV11-1|NA|NA|TRBJ1-4
TGTGCCAGCAGCTCCCCGGGGGGGCCGGATGAAAAACTGTTTTTT
CASSSPGGPDEKLFF
>TRBV6-1|NA|few|TRBJ1-3
TGTGCCAGCAGTGAAGCGGGAGCGGCTGGAAACACCATATATTTT
CASSEAGAAGNTIYF
>TRBV19|TRBD1|NA|TRBJ1-2
TGTGCCAGTAGTATATTGGGGACAGGGGGTGTATATGGCTACACCTTC
CASSILGTGGVYGYTF
>TRBV11-2|NA|NA|TRBJ1-2
TGTGCCAGCAGCTTAGGACAGTACTATGGCTACACCTTC
CASSLGQYYGYTF
>TRBV15|NA|few|TRBJ2-5
TGTGCCACCAGCAGAGATATCCGCCGGGGAGAGACCCAGTACTTC
CATSRDIRRGETQYF
>TRBV14|TRBD2|NA|TRBJ2-1
TGTGCCAGCAGTCTTACTCGGGGACTAGCGGGATCCAATGAGCAGTTCTTC
CASSLTRGLAGSNEQFF
>TRBV7-6|NA|NA|TRBJ2-2
TGTGCCAGCAGCTTAGTCGGATTAAGCGGAAACACCGGGGAGCTGTTTTTT
CASSLVGLSGNTGELFF
>TRBV5-5|NA|NA|TRBJ2-7
TGTGCCAGCAGCCCCAATGCGGGTACCTACGAGCAGTACTTC
CASSPNAGTYEQYF
>TRBV27|NA|NA|TRBJ1-2
TGTGCCAGCATGCCTACAGGGCAGGGCTATGGCTACACCTTC
CASMPTGQGYGYTF
>TRBV2|TRBD1|NA|TRBJ1-1
TGTGCCAGCAGTGCGACAGGGGCTTTGCTCACTGAAGCTTTCTTT
CASSATGALLTEAFF
>TRBV9|NA|NA|TRBJ2-7
TGTGCCAGCAGCGTAAGCGGATCCTACGAGCAGTACTTC
CASSVSGSYEQYF
>TRBV18|NA|NA|TRBJ1-5
TGTGCCAGCTCACTCGGACAGACCAATCAGCCCCAGCATTTT
CASSLGQTNQPQHF
>TRBV7-2|NA|NA|TRBJ1-3
TGTGCCAGCAGCTTAGGGACATCCAGCTCTGGAAACACCATATATTTT
CASSLGTSSSGNTIYF
>TRBV25-1|TRBD2|few|TRBJ2-1
TGTGCCAGCAGTGTACTAGCGGGAGATACCTACAATGAGCAGTTCTTC
CASSVLAGDTYNEQFF
>TRBV19|NA|few|TRBJ2-7
TGTGCCAGCGGGAGCTACGAGCAGTACTTC
CASGSYEQYF
>TRBV27|NA|few|TRBJ2-2
TGTGCCAGCAGCAATCGACAGCTAACGAACACCGGGGAGCTGTTTTTT
CASSNRQLTNTGELFF
>TRBV14|NA|NA|TRBJ2-2
TGTGCCAGCAGCGGACAGATCACCGGGGAGCTGTTTTTT
CASSGQITGELFF
>TRBV5-1|TRBD1|NA|TRBJ2-2
TGCGCCAGCAGCTCAGGGGGCGCGGGCACCGGGGAGCTGTTTTTT
CASSSGGAGTGELFF
>TRBV7-9|NA|few|TRBJ2-5
TGTGCCAGCAGTCCTAACGGTTCGGGAGAGAGGCAAGAGACCCAGTACTTC
CASSPNGSGERQETQYF
>TRBV7-3|TRBD2|NA|TRBJ2-3
TGTGCCAGCAGCCTGGGACTAGCGGCAGATACGCAGTATTTT
CASSLGLAADTQYF
>TRBV28|TRBD1|NA|TRBJ1-5
TGTGCCAGCAGTTTTTTAGGGACAGGGGGCAATCAGCCCCAGCATTTT
CASSFLGTGGNQPQHF